This paragraph reports one TCR beta chain. Its target is unknown. The sample originates from a study of molecular identifiers for immune sequencing clone quantification. Study-wide context: With replicates, the RNA of about 19,000 or 110,000 naive CD8 cells was split five ways and four were sequenced. Study conclusions and caveats: Whereas naive cells kept under 1% of molecules in clones above 20 RNA copies, such clones held over 97% in effectors.

Investigators produced naive CD8 libraries from around 20,000 to 1,000,000 sorted cells, drawing on 10%, 30% or 50% RNA. A CD8+CD4-CCR7+CD45RA+ gate was used to sort naive CD8 T cells. TCRdb independently ran MiXCR on the PCR reads; one entry per CDR3 protein. Among roughly 100,000 distinct CDR3 sequences listed, 30% to 45% were seen once. Germline V gene data show CDR1 as MGHRA and CDR2 as YSYEKL. J was trimmed by 2 bases and V by 1 base; bases with no gene match: 5. The CDR3 is made up of 15 amino acids. This clonotype originated in a human donor in good health. Some libraries in this study had Jurkat cell RNA spiked in. The sequenced sample consisted of naive CD8+ T cells from blood, with Jurkat cell RNA spiked in. Subset defined: FACS-sorted CD8+CD4-CCR7+CD45RA+ naive T cells. V usage is TRBV4-1 and J usage is TRBJ2-7, with 7 nucleotides matching TRBD2. CDR3 nucleotide sequence: TGCGCCAGCAGCCAAGTGAGCGGGACCCCCTACGAGCAGTACTTC. This translates into CASSQVSGTPYEQYF.